Shown below are 17 T cell receptor beta chains from a single sample sequenced in a study of early T cells in non-severe SARS-CoV-2 infection. MiXCR was run by TCRdb on the 5' RACE reads, yielding one entry per CDR3 protein. The sample includes about 40,000 distinct CDR3 sequences, approximately 4.8% of them seen just once. Sequencing was performed on whole blood. The source of these receptors is an adult who was a healthcare worker with PCR-confirmed SARS-CoV-2 infection or an uninfected control (not recorded which).

In the case of this clonotype: At one end the junction does not follow the germline gene, possibly because of a read error. The V call is TRBV2, the J call TRBJ1-4, with 10 bases matching TRBD1. The germline V gene encodes CDR1 SNHLY and CDR2 FYNNEI. The CDR3 sequence is 17 residues long. The CDR3 nucleotides are TGTGCCAGCAGGTGGGGGACAGGGGTTTCCACTAATGAAAAACTGTCTTTT. Protein: CASRWGTGVSTNEKLSF.

This clonotype has just a few counts. The rearrangement joins TRBV3-1 to TRBJ1-3, with no clear D. CDR3 length equals 13 residues. V lost 3 bases and J 0 bases, leaving 3 bases between the germline ends. CDR1 LGHDT and CDR2 YNNKEL come from the germline V gene (reference sequence). CDR3 amino acids: CASSQTSGNTIYF. CDR3 DNA: TGTGCCAGCAGCCAGACCTCTGGAAACACCATATATTTT.

This clonotype was observed many times. The genes are TRBV4-2 and TRBJ1-5, with D tentatively TRBD1 (6 bases). Looked up from germline, CDR1 is LGHNA and CDR2 is YNFKEQ. V dropped 8 bases and J dropped 3 bases, with 14 bases sitting between them. The CDR3 loop spans 14 amino acids. CDR3: CASSETGNNQPQHF. CDR3 DNA: TGTGCCAGCTCCGAAACAGGGAACAATCAGCCCCAGCATTTT.

CDR3 amino acids: CAISGGDSSTDTQYF. The CDR3 DNA follows: TGTGCCATCAGTGGGGGGGACAGCAGCACAGATACGCAGTATTTT. V usage is TRBV10-3 and J usage is TRBJ2-3; the D gene is possibly TRBD1 (7 bases). Germline CDR1 and CDR2: ENHRY and SYGVKD. The V gene lost 4 bases and the J gene lost 0 bases, with 11 bases spanning the gap. This CDR3 is built from 15 residues.

On this clonotype itself: This may stem from a read error, because a much larger clone lies one nucleotide away. The rearrangement links TRBV6-6 to TRBJ1-3, with D maybe TRBD1 (6 bases). This CDR3 region has 15 residues. V dropped 6 bases and J dropped 4 bases, with 16 bases sitting between them. Germline V lookup: CDR1 MNHNY, CDR2 SVGAGI (reference sequence). CDR3 bases: TGTGCCAGCAGCCTTGGACAGATTCTAGGAAACACCATATATTTT. It codes for CASSLGQILGNTIYF.

This clonotype has at least ten counts. This rearrangement joins TRBV5-4 to TRBJ1-1; 10 bases map to TRBD1. This CDR3 comprises 17 residues. Germline CDR1 and CDR2: SGHNT and YYREEE (reference sequence). V lost 4 bases and J lost 1; bases outside the gene matches: 10. The DNA of the CDR3 is TGTGCCAGCAGCCGAGTCCCGGGACAGGGGACGAACACTGAAGCTTTCTTT. Protein sequence: CASSRVPGQGTNTEAFF.

The table lists this clonotype with many counts. This chain joins TRBV7-6 and TRBJ2-1, with 10 nucleotides matching TRBD2. The junction had 13 bases not matched to a gene; V was cut back by 1 base and J by 7 bases. Germline V lookup: CDR1 SGHVS, CDR2 FNYEAQ. The CDR3 is 18 residues long. This chain's CDR3 is CASSLGAELAGVFNEQFF. DNA of the CDR3: TGTGCCAGCAGCTTAGGGGCGGAGCTAGCGGGAGTGTTTAATGAGCAGTTCTTC.

This clonotype has ten or more counts. The chain links TRBV9 to TRBJ2-1; 14 bases align to TRBD2. The CDR3 spans 16 residues. J lost 4 bases, V lost 0 bases, and 0 bases had no gene match. CDR1 is SGDLS and CDR2 is YYNGEE in the germline V gene. The CDR3 sequence is CASSVGTSGRYNEQFF. CDR3 nucleotides: TGTGCCAGCAGCGTAGGGACTAGCGGGAGGTACAATGAGCAGTTCTTC.

This clonotype was counted at least ten times. The chain is built from TRBV7-2 and TRBJ1-6; D gene ambiguous. The germline gives CDR1 SGHTA, CDR2 FQGNSA. Trimming removed 1 base at V and 7 bases at J, with 11 bases between. The CDR3 length is 15 residues. Here the CDR3 reads CASSLVQNPNSPLHF. The CDR3 bases are TGTGCCAGCAGCTTAGTACAGAACCCAAATTCACCCCTCCACTTT.

This clonotype has ten or more counts. This rearrangement joins TRBV30 to TRBJ1-1; D is unclear. From germline, CDR1 is GTSNPN and CDR2 SVGIG (reference sequence). The V end lost 5 bases, the J end lost 3 bases, and 13 bases lay between the germline ends. This CDR3 spans 13 amino acids. CDR3 amino acids: CAWQTQRDTEAFF. The CDR3 bases are TGTGCCTGGCAGACACAAAGGGACACTGAAGCTTTCTTT.

A few counts support this clonotype. The gene calls are TRBV21-1 and TRBJ2-4. TRBV21-1 is listed as a pseudogene. The CDR3 spans 17 residues. CDR3 nucleotide sequence: TGTGCCAGCAGCAAAGCCAGGCACAGACTAGCCAAAAACATTCAGTACTTC. Its protein is CASSKARHRLAKNIQYF.

At least ten counts were recorded for this clonotype. V usage is TRBV13 and J usage is TRBJ2-1; D ambiguous. Germline V CDR1 and CDR2: PRHDT, FYEKMQ (reference sequence). V lost 1 base, J lost 4 bases, and 11 bases lay in between. The CDR3 consists of 15 residues. For the CDR3, the DNA is TGTGCCAGCAGCTTAGAGGTTTTAGGATACAATGAGCAGTTCTTC. Translating gives CASSLEVLGYNEQFF.

The table lists this clonotype with many counts. The chain has TRBV7-2 and TRBJ1-2, with a possible D match to TRBD1 (6 bases). Per the germline V gene, CDR1 is SGHTA and CDR2 is FQGNSA. This CDR3 contains 13 residues. V was shortened by 2 bases and J by 6 bases, with 10 bases between the two germline ends. The DNA for the CDR3 is TGTGCCAGCAGCTTAACAGGGTACAATGGCTACACCTTC. Its translation is CASSLTGYNGYTF. The full variable domain, with the rest looked up from reference TRBV7-2 and TRBJ1-2, is GAGVSQSPSNKVTEKGKDVELRCDPISGHTALYWYRQSLGQGLEFLIYFQGNSAPDKSGLPSDRFSAERTGGSVSTLTIQRTQQEDSAVYLCASSLTGYNGYTFGSGTRLTVV.

The chain carries TRBV28 and TRBJ2-3, with 10 bases lining up with TRBD1. V was clipped by 3 bases and J by 4 bases; unmatched bases: 13. This CDR3 is 18 amino acids long. Germline V gives CDR1 MDHEN, CDR2 SYDVKM. The CDR3 region has the DNA TGTGCCAGCAGTTTGCCCCTTGGTCGGGACAGGGGTTCAGATACGCAGTATTTT. Translated, it gives CASSLPLGRDRGSDTQYF.

This clonotype was observed a handful of times. The CDR3 nucleotides read TGCAGTGCCGCTTTGCCTAGCGGGTACCAAGAGACCCAGTACTTC. Amino acid sequence: CSAALPSGYQETQYF. The V gene is TRBV20-1, the J gene TRBJ2-5; 8 bases are a match to TRBD2. Germline V gene sequence: CDR1 DFQATT, CDR2 SNEGSKA (reference sequence). Trimming removed 6 bases from V and 0 bases from J; junction bases left unmatched: 9. This CDR3 region has 15 residues.

This clonotype was seen repeatedly, ten times or more. This chain connects TRBV7-2 to TRBJ2-5; a weak D match, TRBD1 (6 bases). V was trimmed by 4 bases and J by 4 bases, leaving 10 bases between them. Germline V gene data show CDR1 as SGHTA and CDR2 as FQGNSA. The CDR3 loop spans 13 amino acids. The CDR3 DNA reads TGTGCCAGCAGCTACAGGGTTACAGAGACCCAGTACTTC. It codes for CASSYRVTETQYF.

This clonotype was seen ten or more times. This chain joins TRBV13 and TRBJ1-6, with unresolved D. V lost 5 bases to trimming and J lost 1 base, with 9 bases between them. The CDR3 loop spans 15 amino acids. Germline V gene data show CDR1 as PRHDT and CDR2 as FYEKMQ (reference sequence). CDR3 sequence reads: CASSLGRSYNSPLHF. As DNA, the CDR3 is TGTGCCAGCAGCCTCGGTCGTTCCTATAATTCACCCCTCCACTTT.